Listed below are T cell receptor beta chains from one sample, sequenced in a study of control samples from healthy donors and cancer patients. Only in-frame clones appear in the TCRdb table, and some are missing; sequencing was by immunoSEQ multiplex PCR. The data hold over 80,000 clones, with roughly nine tenths observed a single time. The specimen sequenced was blood. These receptors all stem from a man aged 25-45 years in good health. The CDR3 runs from the conserved cysteine through the conserved F or W. Fields, in order: V gene, CDR3 length, CDR3 protein.

V: TRBV21-1
length: 15
CDR3: CASSKLGRLGNRLFF

V: TRBV19
length: 13
CDR3: CASSGLYNSPLHF

V: TRBV12-3/TRBV12-4
length: 13
CDR3: CASSIRQGYGYTF

V: TRBV4-1
length: 15
CDR3: CASSQAEVSNQPQHF

V: TRBV6-5
length: 16
CDR3: CASSSRAGDRSYEQYF

V: TRBV9
length: 15
CDR3: CASSVAGTGDTEAFF

V: TRBV5-4
length: 18
CDR3: CASSHTGTSGRAQETQYF

V: TRBV11-3
length: 18
CDR3: CASGRDRGKVGHNQPQHF

V: TRBV2
length: 15
CDR3: CASRPLLAEGDTQYF

V: TRBV3-1/TRBV3-2
length: 14
CDR3: CASSQLRGTGELFF